The present entry profiles one TCR beta chain with its context. This record belongs to a study of blood T cell repertoires in COVID-19. In the source study's methods: Amplified reference gene primers provided the basis for estimating nucleated cell counts. Using immunoSEQ multiplex PCR, the repertoire was profiled, and TCRdb retains in-frame clones only, with some absent. That table furnishes V, J and clone size, whereas the DNA furnished D and trimming. The data contain approximately 230,000 clones, about 88% of them seen just once; the ten biggest clones take up around 2.2%. The source is a woman aged 40 to 50 who had recovered from COVID-19. The sample was peripheral blood.

The CDR3 reads CASSLEGPPRSQYF. For the CDR3, the DNA is TGTGCCAGCAGCTTAGAGGGGCCCCCTAGGTCCCAGTACTTC. V and J are TRBV7-2 and TRBJ2-5; maybe TRBD1 (5 bases). This CDR3 is 14 amino acids long. V lost 1 base and J lost 9, with 15 bases in between. The germline gives CDR1 SGHTA, CDR2 FQGNSA.